This record covers a single T cell receptor (beta chain). In this sample, this clonotype turned up once. What this receptor recognizes is not known. A read error may be the cause here, since a much bigger clone is one base away. Donors were 35 to 40 systemically healthy Caucasian individuals from Russia aged 6 to 90 years. Ten milliliters of peripheral blood were drawn from each donor into EDTA-treated Vacutainer tubes. Ficoll-Paque density-gradient centrifugation was used to isolate PBMCs, with at least 6 million obtained per sample. Total RNA was extracted from PBMCs with Trizol reagent, with at least 5 micrograms obtained per sample. For every donor, an aliquot of PBMCs went through flow cytometry to measure the percentages of naive CD45RAhigh/CD27high T cells. The data were obtained in a study of blood T cells in healthy people across ages (dated by TCRdb to 2014 to 2015). A note on the overall study: Template switching captured roughly one uniquely barcoded TCR beta cDNA molecule per two T cells in model experiments. Age-related changes in TCR beta repertoire diversity were measured in the study by deep sequencing normalized with unique cDNA molecular identifiers. Donors were grouped into four age groups: young (average 16 years), middle-aged (approximately 41), aged (62) and long-lived (over 80). To avoid experimental bias, donors of different ages were distributed randomly across sequencing lanes. Two additional independent replicas of 1 million unique cDNA reads from the same blood draw were analyzed for two donors (one aged 18 to 29 and one aged 80 or older). Findings and caveats that apply to the study as a whole: As age increased, observed TCR beta diversity per million T cells dropped in a roughly linear way, and a significant reduction was already evident by age 40. The percentage of naive T cells measured by flow cytometry correlated strongly with observed TCR beta diversity. Compared with the aged group, the long-lived group had more naive CD4+ T cells, fewer expanded clones and increased TCR diversity, suggesting age selection. Estimates of total diversity from one million sequenced T cells were regarded as lower bounds and underestimates. Because profiling used bulk unsorted PBMCs, naive and antigen-experienced compartments could not be compared conclusively. Donor CMV infection status was unknown, potentially confounding age-related changes in expanded clonotypes.

The library was obtained by 5' RACE. TCRdb records Illumina HiSeq 2500 as the sequencer. A second PCR of about 7 to 12 cycles was run with a J-beta primer mix and a sample-barcoded 5' primer. A unique molecular identifier was introduced onto each TCR beta cDNA molecule by a template-switch 5' adaptor carrying 12 random nucleotides. At least 2.5 million CDR3-containing paired-end reads were obtained from each sample. The Mint cDNA synthesis kit, primed by a TRBC-specific oligonucleotide, was used to synthesize first-strand cDNA from all RNA. All cDNA was treated with uracil-DNA glycosylase and then went through a first 18-cycle PCR with the universal primers M1SS and BC2_uni_R. The original methods were these. Normalization of each sample was performed by random selection of 1 million high-quality reads, each carrying a distinct molecular identifier. Reads sharing molecular identifiers were discarded rather than binned into consensus sequences. MiTCR, run with a Q25 quality threshold and the strictest error-elimination algorithm, handled CDR3 identification, clonotype clustering and error correction. Lower-bound total TCR beta diversity was estimated with a nonparametric unseen species model using Euler transformation. The raw public reads went through TCRdb reprocessing: fastp at Q25, MiXCR clone calling, in-frame beta chains kept. Each CDR3 protein gets just one entry, which takes the most common genes and DNA from the rows behind it. Here the V and J calls rest on TCRdb's processing, not on the authors' analysis. In this sample the table shows approximately 810,000 distinct CDR3 sequences, more than 25% of which occur a single time. Roughly 17% of the sample comes from the top ten.

The germline V gene provides CDR1 SGHRS and CDR2 YFSETQ. The CDR3 runs 16 amino acids, cysteine and phenylalanine included. Just CDR3 DNA is preserved here, 48 bases in frame from base 1. Input material: blood. The sequence derives from an elderly woman in good health. The sequence is built from TRBV5-1 and TRBJ2-5, and 11 bases in between align with TRBD1. The DNA sequence is as follows: TGCTCCAGCAGCTTGGGACAGGGGGAGGTACGGAAGACCCAGTACTTC. This is translated as CSSSLGQGEVRKTQYF.